The 5 T cell receptor beta chains below all came from one sample that was sequenced in a study of blood T cells in healthy people across ages. PCR was performed a second time for about 7 to 12 cycles using a sample-barcoded 5' primer and a J-beta primer mix. TCRdb re-analysed the 5' RACE reads in MiXCR, keeping a single row per CDR3 protein. This sample has hundreds of thousands of distinct CDR3 sequences, with approximately 21% found just once. Material for sequencing was blood. The receptors were gathered from a man between 65 and 79 years old in good health.

The chain is built from TRBV13 and TRBJ2-3, with D perhaps TRBD1 (5 bases). The CDR3 spans 15 residues. The germline V and J ends were trimmed by 7 bases and 3 bases, with 17 bases remaining between them. The V gene's germline CDR1 is PRHDT and CDR2 FYEKMQ (reference sequence). The CDR3 protein is CASTGRRGLTDTQYF. For the CDR3, the DNA is TGTGCCAGCACCGGACGAAGGGGTTTGACAGATACGCAGTATTTT.

This clonotype was detected many times. This chain joins TRBV14 and TRBJ2-4; a possible D gene is TRBD1 (5 bases). Trimming took 1 base from V and 8 from J, leaving 12 bases between them. CDR1 is SGHDN, CDR2 FVKESK, per germline. The CDR3 totals 14 residues. In DNA, the CDR3 is TGTGCCAGCAGCCAAGCGTCGACAGTGGACATTCAGTACTTC. This gives the protein CASSQASTVDIQYF.

This clonotype was detected only a few times. In DNA form, the CDR3 reads TGTGCCAGCAGTTACTCGAATCGGCCCCGCGAGCAGTACTTC. This sequence encodes CASSYSNRPREQYF. The chain employs TRBV6-5 and TRBJ2-7; D is uncertain. Trimming cost V 0 bases and J 6 bases, with 12 bases left between them. The CDR3 is 14 amino acids. Germline CDR1 reads MNHEY; CDR2 reads SVGAGI.

The rearrangement joins TRBV5-8 to TRBJ1-2, with 7 bases fitting TRBD1. The ends lost 4 bases at V and 8 bases at J; junction bases unmatched: 14. CDR3 length: 15 residues. In germline, CDR1 is SGHTS, CDR2 YDEGEE. The CDR3 nucleotides read TGTGCCAGCAGCGTCCGCCCAACAGGGGTTCGCGGCTACACCTTC. Amino acid sequence: CASSVRPTGVRGYTF.

V usage is TRBV15 and J usage is TRBJ2-5; possibly TRBD2 for D (5 bases). The CDR3 has 15 residues. CDR1 is LNHNV, CDR2 YYDKDF, per germline (reference sequence). Trimming removed 0 bases at V and 5 bases at J, with 13 bases between. The CDR3 DNA follows: TGTGCCACCAGCAGAGATCGGGCTAGCCGCGAGACCCAGTACTTC. Residues: CATSRDRASRETQYF.